This T cell receptor (beta chain) was sequenced for a study of Graves' ophthalmopathy and Graves' hyperthyroidism. As concerns this clonotype: Its target is not known.

Study-level findings and limits: Sensitivity of roughly 64% and specificity of roughly 72% were achieved by the model that predicted ophthalmopathy progression. Clonotypes were expanded in thyroid at above 0.001 frequency, and most also appeared in blood.

The study amplified TCR beta CDR3 regions using RNA transcripts. An initial RT-PCR round employing HTBI primers preceded a second-round multiplex PCR. In TCRdb, the multiplex PCR reads were re-called with MiXCR into one record per CDR3 protein. The repertoire holds about 740,000 distinct CDR3 sequences, with around 40% as singletons. Uncontrolled infections, pregnancy, lactation or other autoimmune diseases led to patient exclusion. As the starting material, over 9 ml of fresh peripheral blood yielded the PBMCs. V lost 0 bases and J lost 5, with 4 bases in between. Germline V gene lookup returns CDR1 KGHSH and CDR2 LQKENI. The CDR3 loop spans 12 amino acids.

The J gene is TRBJ2-5, the V gene TRBV18; D is unclear. The clonotype originates from an adult man with Graves' ophthalmopathy. The sample was peripheral blood. This CDR3 reads CASSPPRETQYF. Written as DNA, the CDR3 is TGTGCCAGCTCACCACCTCGGGAGACCCAGTACTTC.